This is a list of T cell receptor beta chains from one sample in a study of blood T cell repertoires in COVID-19. Profiled with immunoSEQ multiplex PCR; TCRdb holds only in-frame clones, not every one. This sample has approximately 320,000 clones, with just under 90% found just once. Sequences were obtained from peripheral blood. These receptors all come from a woman aged 25 to 39 with COVID-19, enrolled during active disease. Both conserved end residues are trimmed from each CDR3. Fields, in order: V gene, clone size, CDR3 protein. Some rows have no size entry. The others give once, few or many, or a class for an expanded clone.

V gene: TRBV10-2
clone size: NA
CDR3 protein: ASLQGDFNYGYT

V gene: TRBV3-1/TRBV3-2
clone size: NA
CDR3 protein: ASSQQALVSPLH

V gene: TRBV2
clone size: NA
CDR3 protein: ASSEQGVGQPQH

V gene: TRBV5-1
clone size: NA
CDR3 protein: ASSRGSVGTYEQY

V gene: TRBV18
clone size: few
CDR3 protein: ASSPYSGGAGNEQF

V gene: TRBV9
clone size: NA
CDR3 protein: ASSVDGAGYQETQY

V gene: TRBV2
clone size: NA
CDR3 protein: ASTFYQGQGADYGYT

V gene: TRBV19
clone size: NA
CDR3 protein: ASNGWTEAF

V gene: TRBV14
clone size: NA
CDR3 protein: AHRGIPPPYSNQPQH

V gene: TRBV5-1
clone size: few
CDR3 protein: ASSLGGVNQPQH

V gene: TRBV4-1
clone size: NA
CDR3 protein: ASSQDPGHMGETQY

V gene: TRBV5-5
clone size: NA
CDR3 protein: ASSSYTEETQY

V gene: TRBV18
clone size: NA
CDR3 protein: ASRTGVLYNEQF

V gene: TRBV5-4
clone size: NA
CDR3 protein: ASSEDLLLPGEQY

V gene: TRBV9
clone size: NA
CDR3 protein: ASSVSRRADDEQY

V gene: TRBV7-5
clone size: NA
CDR3 protein: VRSLPVRGYGYT

V gene: TRBV4-1
clone size: NA
CDR3 protein: ASSQGHRALNTEAF

V gene: TRBV27
clone size: NA
CDR3 protein: ASSLLARGILNEQF

V gene: TRBV19
clone size: NA
CDR3 protein: ASRANTGGSGNTIY

V gene: TRBV19
clone size: NA
CDR3 protein: ASSALLAGGTDTQY

V gene: TRBV6-5
clone size: NA
CDR3 protein: ASSYLANSNQPQH

V gene: TRBV4-2
clone size: few
CDR3 protein: ASSQAGGQSDYGYT

V gene: TRBV2
clone size: NA
CDR3 protein: ASSDRERVQPQH

V gene: TRBV20-1
clone size: few
CDR3 protein: SAPNSPLH

V gene: TRBV7-9
clone size: NA
CDR3 protein: ASSKQGSSYNEQF

V gene: TRBV5-1
clone size: NA
CDR3 protein: ASSLEGVGNTIY

V gene: TRBV9
clone size: once
CDR3 protein: ASSHYAGSGALSYNEQF

V gene: TRBV3-1/TRBV3-2
clone size: NA
CDR3 protein: ASSPQGETQY

V gene: TRBV12-5
clone size: NA
CDR3 protein: ASGLRAGELF

V gene: TRBV7-8
clone size: NA
CDR3 protein: ASSAAGLANEQY

V gene: TRBV6-5
clone size: NA
CDR3 protein: ASSLQGPYGYT

V gene: TRBV19
clone size: NA
CDR3 protein: ASWEGTEAF